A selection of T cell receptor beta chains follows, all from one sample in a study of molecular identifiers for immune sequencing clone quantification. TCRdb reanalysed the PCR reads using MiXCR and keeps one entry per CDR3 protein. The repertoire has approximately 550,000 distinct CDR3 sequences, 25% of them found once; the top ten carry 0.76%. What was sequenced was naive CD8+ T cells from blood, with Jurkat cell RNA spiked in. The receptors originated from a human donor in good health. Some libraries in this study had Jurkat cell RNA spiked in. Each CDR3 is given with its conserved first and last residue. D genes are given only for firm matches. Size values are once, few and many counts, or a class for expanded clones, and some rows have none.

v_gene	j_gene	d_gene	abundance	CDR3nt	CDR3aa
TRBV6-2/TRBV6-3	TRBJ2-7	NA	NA	TGTGCCAGCAGTTACGACTACTCCTACGAGCAGTACTTC	CASSYDYSYEQYF
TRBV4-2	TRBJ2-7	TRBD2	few	TGTGCCAGCAGCCAAGAAGCTCAAACTAGCGCACTCTACGAGCAGTACTTC	CASSQEAQTSALYEQYF
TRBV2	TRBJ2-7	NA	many	TGTGCCAGCAGTGACACAGGGCGAGTCGAGCAGTACTTC	CASSDTGRVEQYF
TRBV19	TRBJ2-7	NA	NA	TGTGCCAGTAGTATAGCCACAGGGACCCCCTACGAGCAGTACTTC	CASSIATGTPYEQYF
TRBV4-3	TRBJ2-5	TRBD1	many	TGCGCCAGCAGCCAAGATTGGGGACAGCTTGAGACCCAGTACTTC	CASSQDWGQLETQYF
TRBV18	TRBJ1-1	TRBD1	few	TGTGCCAGCTCCGCTCCGGACAGGCGGAACACTGAAGCTTTCTTT	CASSAPDRRNTEAFF
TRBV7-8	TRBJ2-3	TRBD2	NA	TGTGCCAGCAGCGATAGACTAGCGGGAGGTCCCAGCACAGATACGCAGTATTTT	CASSDRLAGGPSTDTQYF
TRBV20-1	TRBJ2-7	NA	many	TGCAGTGCTAGAGAGGAGGGGGATACATACTCCTACGAGCAGTACTTC	CSAREEGDTYSYEQYF
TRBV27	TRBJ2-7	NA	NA	TGTGCCAGCAGTTCCCCCCGTCGTCCCTACGAGCAGTGCTTC	CASSSPRRPYEQCF
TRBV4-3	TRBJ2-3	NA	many	TGCGCCAGCAGCCAGGGAGCTGCCGTCACAGATACGCAGTATTTT	CASSQGAAVTDTQYF
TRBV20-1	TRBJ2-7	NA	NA	TGCAGTGCTAGAGATCAGGGTTTGAGCACCTACGAGCAGTACTTC	CSARDQGLSTYEQYF
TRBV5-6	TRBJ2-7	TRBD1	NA	TGTGCCAGCAGCGCTCTGGGGGACAGGAGGGCCTCCTACGAGCAGTACTTC	CASSALGDRRASYEQYF
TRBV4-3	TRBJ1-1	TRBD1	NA	TGCGCCAGCAGCCAAGATAGGGGGCAGGGGATGAACACTGAAGCTTTCTTT	CASSQDRGQGMNTEAFF
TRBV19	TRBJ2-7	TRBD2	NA	TGTGCCAGTAGTCCCCGACAGGGATGGACTAGCGGGGGAACCCTACCCTACGAGCAGTACTTC	CASSPRQGWTSGGTLPYEQYF
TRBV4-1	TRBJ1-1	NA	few	TGCGCCAGCAGCCACGGGGTGGGGGTTCCCACTGAAGCTTTCTTT	CASSHGVGVPTEAFF
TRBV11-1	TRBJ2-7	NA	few	TGTGCCAGCAGCTTAGGTCGGGACACCATTCTAGACGGACCCTACGAGCAGTACTTC	CASSLGRDTILDGPYEQYF
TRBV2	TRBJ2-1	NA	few	TGTGCCAGCAGTGGTCGTAATGAGCAGTTCTTC	CASSGRNEQFF
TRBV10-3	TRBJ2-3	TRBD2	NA	TGTGCCATCAGTGAGTTCGGGGGGGAGGTCGCGACAGATACGCAGTATTTT	CAISEFGGEVATDTQYF
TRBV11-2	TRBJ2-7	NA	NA	TGTGCCAGCAGCTCCCCGGGGCACTACGAGAAGTACTTC	CASSSPGHYEKYF
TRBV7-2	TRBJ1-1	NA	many	TGTGCCAGCAGCTGGGGCGGCTACACTGAAGCTTTCTTT	CASSWGGYTEAFF
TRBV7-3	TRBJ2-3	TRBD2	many	TGTGCCAGCAGCCCAATCTCTAGCGGCCAGAGCACAGATACGCAGTATTTT	CASSPISSGQSTDTQYF
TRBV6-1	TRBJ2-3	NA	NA	TGTGCCAGCAGTGAAGATAACAGACGGACAGATACGCAGTATTTT	CASSEDNRRTDTQYF
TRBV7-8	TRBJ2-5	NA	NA	TGTGCCAGCAGCTTAGACCTACTAGTCCAAGAGACCCAGTACTTC	CASSLDLLVQETQYF
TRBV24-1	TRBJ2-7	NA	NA	TGTGCCACCAGGCAAGCAAGGGGGGCAAATCTTGACTACGAGCAGTCCTTC	CATRQARGANLDYEQSF
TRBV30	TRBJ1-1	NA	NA	TGTGCCTGGAGTGTAGGAGCAGGGAACACTGAAGCTTTCTTT	CAWSVGAGNTEAFF
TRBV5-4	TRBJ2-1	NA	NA	TGTGCCAGCAGCTTAGGGGGGTTACCCAATGAGCAGTTCTTC	CASSLGGLPNEQFF
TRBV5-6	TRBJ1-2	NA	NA	TGTGCCAGCAGCTTGGCTTCCGGGACACACATCTATGGCTACACCTTC	CASSLASGTHIYGYTF
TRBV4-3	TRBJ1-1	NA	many	TGCGCCAGCAGCCAAGATACGGTAGGGGGTGGCACTGAAGCTTTCTTT	CASSQDTVGGGTEAFF
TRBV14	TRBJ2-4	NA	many	TGTGCCAGCAGCCAAGAAGGGTACGAGGGGGCCAAAAACATTCAGTACTTC	CASSQEGYEGAKNIQYF